The T cell receptor beta chain described here comes from a study of blood T cell repertoires in COVID-19. Produced via immunoSEQ multiplex PCR; TCRdb's table is partial and in-frame only. The sample lists over 350,000 clones, around 89% occurring once. The sequence came from a young woman with acute or convalescent COVID-19. Sequenced: peripheral blood.

This CDR3 is CASSIQGERTEAFF. The CDR3 DNA follows: TGTGCCAGCAGTATTCAGGGGGAGAGGACTGAAGCTTTCTTT. V gene TRBV7-9 combines with J gene TRBJ1-1; the match to TRBD1 covers 7 bases. J lost 5 bases, V lost 6 bases, and 9 bases had no gene match. Germline assignment: CDR1 SEHNR and CDR2 FQNEAQ (reference sequence). The CDR3 length is 14 residues. Supplemented by reference TRBV7-9 and TRBJ1-1, the full variable domain reads DTGVSQNPRHKITKRGQNVTFRCDPISEHNRLYWYRQTLGQGPEFLTYFQNEAQLEKSRLLSDRFSAERPKGSFSTLEIQRTEQGDSAMYLCASSIQGERTEAFFGQGTRLTVV.